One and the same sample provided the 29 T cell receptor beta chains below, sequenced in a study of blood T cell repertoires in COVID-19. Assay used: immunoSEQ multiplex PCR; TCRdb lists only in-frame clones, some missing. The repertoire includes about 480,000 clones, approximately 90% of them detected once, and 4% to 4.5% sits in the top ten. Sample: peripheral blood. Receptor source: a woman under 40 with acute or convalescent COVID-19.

The CDR3 is CASSPRDRGAYNSPLHF. In DNA, the CDR3 is TGTGCCAGTAGTCCACGGGACAGGGGGGCCTATAATTCACCCCTCCACTTT. The chain has TRBV19 and TRBJ1-6; 11 nucleotides match TRBD1. Germline lookup yields CDR1 LNHDA and CDR2 SQIVND (reference sequence). J was trimmed by 2 bases and V by 5 bases; bases with no gene match: 5. The CDR3 runs 17 residues.

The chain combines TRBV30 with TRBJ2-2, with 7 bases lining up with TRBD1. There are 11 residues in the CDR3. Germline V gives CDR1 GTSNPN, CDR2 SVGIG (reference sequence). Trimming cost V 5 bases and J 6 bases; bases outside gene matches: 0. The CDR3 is CAWDRAGELFF. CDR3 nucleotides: TGTGCCTGGGACAGGGCCGGGGAGCTGTTTTTT.

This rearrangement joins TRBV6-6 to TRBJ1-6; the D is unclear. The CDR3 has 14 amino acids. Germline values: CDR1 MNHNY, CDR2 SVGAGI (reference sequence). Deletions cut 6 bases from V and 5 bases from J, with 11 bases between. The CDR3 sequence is CASRATVDNSPLHF. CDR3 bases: TGTGCCAGCAGGGCGACTGTAGATAATTCACCCCTCCACTTT.

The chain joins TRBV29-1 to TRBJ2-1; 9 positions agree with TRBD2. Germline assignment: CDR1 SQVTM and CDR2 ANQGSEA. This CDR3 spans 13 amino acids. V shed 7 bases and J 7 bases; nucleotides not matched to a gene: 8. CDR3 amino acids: CSAPGLAGNEQFF. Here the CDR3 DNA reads TGCAGCGCCCCGGGACTAGCAGGAAATGAGCAGTTCTTC.

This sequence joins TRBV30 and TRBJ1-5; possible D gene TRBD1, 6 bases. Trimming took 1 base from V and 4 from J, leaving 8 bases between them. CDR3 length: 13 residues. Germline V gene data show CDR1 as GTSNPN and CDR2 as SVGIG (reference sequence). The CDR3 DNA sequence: TGTGCCTGGAGTGAAGACAGGAATCAGCCCCAGCATTTT. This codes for CAWSEDRNQPQHF.

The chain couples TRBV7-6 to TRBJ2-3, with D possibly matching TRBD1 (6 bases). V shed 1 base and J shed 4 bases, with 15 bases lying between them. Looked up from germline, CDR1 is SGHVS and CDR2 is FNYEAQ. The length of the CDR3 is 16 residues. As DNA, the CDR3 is TGTGCCAGCAGCTTAGTGTCACAGGGAATTGCAGATACGCAGTATTTT. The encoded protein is CASSLVSQGIADTQYF.

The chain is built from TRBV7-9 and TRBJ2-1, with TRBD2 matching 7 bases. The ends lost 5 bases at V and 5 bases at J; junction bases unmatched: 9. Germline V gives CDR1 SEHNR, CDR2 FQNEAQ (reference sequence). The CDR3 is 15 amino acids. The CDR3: CASSPRPGTNNEQFF. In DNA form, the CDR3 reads TGTGCCAGCAGCCCTAGGCCGGGGACTAACAATGAGCAGTTCTTC.

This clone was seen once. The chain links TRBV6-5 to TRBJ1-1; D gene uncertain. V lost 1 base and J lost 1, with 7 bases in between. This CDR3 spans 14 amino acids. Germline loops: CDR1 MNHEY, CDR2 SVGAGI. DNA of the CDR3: TGTGCCAGCAGTTACTTCAGTTCGAACACTGAAGCTTTCTTT. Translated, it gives CASSYFSSNTEAFF.

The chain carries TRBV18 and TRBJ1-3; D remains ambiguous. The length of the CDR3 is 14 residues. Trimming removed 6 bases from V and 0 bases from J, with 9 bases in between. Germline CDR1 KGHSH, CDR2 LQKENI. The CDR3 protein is CASSSVDSGNTIYF. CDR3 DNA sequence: TGTGCCAGCTCGAGCGTAGACTCTGGAAACACCATATATTTT.

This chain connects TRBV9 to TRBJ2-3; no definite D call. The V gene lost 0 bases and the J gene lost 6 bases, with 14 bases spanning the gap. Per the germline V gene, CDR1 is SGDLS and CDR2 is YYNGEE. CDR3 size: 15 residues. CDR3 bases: TGTGCCAGCAGCGTAGGGTCGGCACAGTTTGATACGCAGTATTTT. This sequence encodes CASSVGSAQFDTQYF. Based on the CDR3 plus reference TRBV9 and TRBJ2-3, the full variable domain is DSGVTQTPKHLITATGQRVTLRCSPRSGDLSVYWYQQSLDQGLQFLIQYYNGEERAKGNILERFSAQQFPDLHSELNLSSLELGDSALYFCASSVGSAQFDTQYFGPGTRLTVL.

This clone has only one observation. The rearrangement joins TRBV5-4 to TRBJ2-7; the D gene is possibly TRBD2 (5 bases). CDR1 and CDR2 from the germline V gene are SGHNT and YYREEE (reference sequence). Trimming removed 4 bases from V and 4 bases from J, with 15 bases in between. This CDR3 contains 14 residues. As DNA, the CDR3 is TGTGCCAGCAGCCACGGGATCACCCCATACGAGCAGTACTTC. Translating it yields CASSHGITPYEQYF.

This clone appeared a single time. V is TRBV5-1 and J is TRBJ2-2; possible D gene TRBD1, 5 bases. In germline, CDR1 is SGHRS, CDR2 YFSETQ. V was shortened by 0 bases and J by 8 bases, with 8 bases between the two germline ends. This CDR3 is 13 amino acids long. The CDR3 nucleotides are TGCGCCAGCAGCTTGGATGGGGCGGGGGAGCTGTTTTTT. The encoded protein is CASSLDGAGELFF.

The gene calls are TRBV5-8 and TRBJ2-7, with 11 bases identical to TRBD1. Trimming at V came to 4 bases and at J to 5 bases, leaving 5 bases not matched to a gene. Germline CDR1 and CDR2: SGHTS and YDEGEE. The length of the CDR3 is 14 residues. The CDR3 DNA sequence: TGTGCCAGCAGCGACCGGACAGGGGGCGACGAGCAGTACTTC. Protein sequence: CASSDRTGGDEQYF.

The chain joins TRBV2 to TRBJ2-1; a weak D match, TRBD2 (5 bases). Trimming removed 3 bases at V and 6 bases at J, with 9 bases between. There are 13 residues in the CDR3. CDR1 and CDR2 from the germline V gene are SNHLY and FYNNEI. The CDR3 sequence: CASSDQRFNEQFF. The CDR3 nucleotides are TGTGCCAGCAGTGATCAGCGGTTCAATGAGCAGTTCTTC.

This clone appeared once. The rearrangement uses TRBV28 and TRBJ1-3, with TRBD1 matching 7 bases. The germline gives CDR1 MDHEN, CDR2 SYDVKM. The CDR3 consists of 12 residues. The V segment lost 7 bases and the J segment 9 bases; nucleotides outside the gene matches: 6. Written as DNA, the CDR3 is TGTGCCAGCACCTCCCAGGGGGGCACCATATATTTT. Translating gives CASTSQGGTIYF.

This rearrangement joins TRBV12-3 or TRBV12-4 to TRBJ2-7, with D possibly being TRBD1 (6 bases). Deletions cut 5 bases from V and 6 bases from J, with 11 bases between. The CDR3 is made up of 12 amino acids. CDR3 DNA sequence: TGTGCCAGCAGTCTCGGGACACCCGAGCAGTACTTC. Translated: CASSLGTPEQYF.

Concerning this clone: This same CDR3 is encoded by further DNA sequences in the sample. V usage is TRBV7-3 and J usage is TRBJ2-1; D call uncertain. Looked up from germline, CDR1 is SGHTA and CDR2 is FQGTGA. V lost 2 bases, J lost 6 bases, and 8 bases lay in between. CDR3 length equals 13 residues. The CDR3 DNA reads TGTGCCAGCAGCTTAGACCGGAGCAATGAGCAGTTCTTC. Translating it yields CASSLDRSNEQFF.

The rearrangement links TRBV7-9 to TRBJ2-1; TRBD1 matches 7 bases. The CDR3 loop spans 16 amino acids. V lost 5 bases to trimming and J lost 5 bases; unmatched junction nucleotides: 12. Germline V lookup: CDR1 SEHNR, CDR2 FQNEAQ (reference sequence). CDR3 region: CASSTTGTRPHNEQFF. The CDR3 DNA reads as TGTGCCAGCAGCACGACAGGGACCCGACCCCACAATGAGCAGTTCTTC.

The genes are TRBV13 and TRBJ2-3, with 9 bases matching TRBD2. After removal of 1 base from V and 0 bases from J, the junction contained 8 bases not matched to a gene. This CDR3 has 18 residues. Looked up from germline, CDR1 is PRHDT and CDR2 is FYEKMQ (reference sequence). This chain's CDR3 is CASSLDSPAGGSTDTQYF. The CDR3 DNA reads TGTGCCAGCAGCTTAGATTCCCCGGCGGGGGGGAGCACAGATACGCAGTATTTT.

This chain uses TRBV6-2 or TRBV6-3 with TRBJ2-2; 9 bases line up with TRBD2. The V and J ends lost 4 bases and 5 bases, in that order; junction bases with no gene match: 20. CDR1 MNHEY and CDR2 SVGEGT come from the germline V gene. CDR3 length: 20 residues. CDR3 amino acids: CASSSGPVGSGGTITGELFF. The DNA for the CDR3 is TGTGCCAGCAGTTCGGGACCTGTGGGAAGCGGGGGGACGATAACCGGGGAGCTGTTTTTT.

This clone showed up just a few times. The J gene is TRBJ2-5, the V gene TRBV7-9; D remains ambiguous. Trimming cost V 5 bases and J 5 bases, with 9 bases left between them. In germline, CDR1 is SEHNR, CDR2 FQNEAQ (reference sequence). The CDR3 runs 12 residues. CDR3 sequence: CASSLGPETQYF. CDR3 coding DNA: TGTGCCAGCAGCCTCGGTCCGGAGACCCAGTACTTC.

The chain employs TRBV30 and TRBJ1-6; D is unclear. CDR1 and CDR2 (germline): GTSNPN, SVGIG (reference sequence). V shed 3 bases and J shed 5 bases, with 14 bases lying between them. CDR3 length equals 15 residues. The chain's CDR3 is CAWRLPGNNNSPLHF. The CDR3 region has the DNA TGTGCCTGGAGATTGCCCGGGAATAATAATTCACCCCTCCACTTT.

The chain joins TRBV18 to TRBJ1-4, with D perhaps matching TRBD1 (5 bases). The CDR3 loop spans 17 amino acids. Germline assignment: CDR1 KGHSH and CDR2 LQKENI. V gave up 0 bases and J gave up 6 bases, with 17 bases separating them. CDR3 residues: CASSPPPKGRSDEKLFF. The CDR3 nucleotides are TGTGCCAGCTCACCACCCCCCAAGGGGCGGTCAGATGAAAAACTGTTTTTT.

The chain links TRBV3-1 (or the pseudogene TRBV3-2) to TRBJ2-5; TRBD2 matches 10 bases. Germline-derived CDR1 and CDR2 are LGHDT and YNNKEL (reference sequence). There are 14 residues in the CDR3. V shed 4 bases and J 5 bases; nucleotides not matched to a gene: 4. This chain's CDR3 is CASSLSGGRETQYF. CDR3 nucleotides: TGTGCCAGCAGCCTTAGCGGGGGGCGCGAGACCCAGTACTTC.

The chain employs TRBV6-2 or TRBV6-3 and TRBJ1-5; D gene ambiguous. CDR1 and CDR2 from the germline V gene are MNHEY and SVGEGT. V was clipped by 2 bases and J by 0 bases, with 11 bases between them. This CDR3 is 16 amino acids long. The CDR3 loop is CASSYLREFSNQPQHF. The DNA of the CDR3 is TGTGCCAGCAGTTACCTGAGGGAGTTTAGCAATCAGCCCCAGCATTTT.

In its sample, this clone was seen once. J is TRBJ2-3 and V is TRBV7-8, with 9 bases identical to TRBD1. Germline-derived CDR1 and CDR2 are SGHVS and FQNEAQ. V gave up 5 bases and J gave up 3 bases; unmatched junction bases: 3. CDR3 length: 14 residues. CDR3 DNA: TGTGCCAGCAGCCCGACAGGGGGTACAGATACGCAGTATTTT. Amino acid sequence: CASSPTGGTDTQYF. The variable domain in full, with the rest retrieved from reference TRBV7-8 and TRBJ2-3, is GAGVSQSPRYKVAKRGQDVALRCDPISGHVSLFWYQQALGQGPEFLTYFQNEAQLDKSGLPSDRFFAERPEGSVSTLKIQRTQQEDSAVYLCASSPTGGTDTQYFGPGTRLTVL.

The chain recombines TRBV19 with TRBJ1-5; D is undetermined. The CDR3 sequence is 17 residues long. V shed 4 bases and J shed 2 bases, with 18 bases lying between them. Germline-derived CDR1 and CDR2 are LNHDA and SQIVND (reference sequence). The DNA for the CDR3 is TGTGCCAGTAGTACCCTTCGAGGTTTCGTTCGCAATCAGCCCCAGCATTTT. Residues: CASSTLRGFVRNQPQHF.

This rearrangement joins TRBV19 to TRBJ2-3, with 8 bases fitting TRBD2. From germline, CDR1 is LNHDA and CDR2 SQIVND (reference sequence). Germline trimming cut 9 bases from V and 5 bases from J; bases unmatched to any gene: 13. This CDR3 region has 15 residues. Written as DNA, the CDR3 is TGTGCCAGCCTCTCCCAGCGGGGGTCTGGAGATACGCAGTATTTT. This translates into CASLSQRGSGDTQYF. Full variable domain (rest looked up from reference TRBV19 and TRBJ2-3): DGGITQSPKYLFRKEGQNVTLSCEQNLNHDAMYWYRQDPGQGLRLIYYSQIVNDFQKGDIAEGYSVSREKKESFPLTVTSAQKNPTAFYLCASLSQRGSGDTQYFGPGTRLTVL.

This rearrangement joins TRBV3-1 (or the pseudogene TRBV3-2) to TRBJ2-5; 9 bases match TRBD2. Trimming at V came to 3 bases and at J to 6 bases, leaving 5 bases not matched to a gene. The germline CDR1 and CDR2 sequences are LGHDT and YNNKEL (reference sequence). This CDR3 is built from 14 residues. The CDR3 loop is CASSQELAGQTQYF. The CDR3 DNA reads TGTGCCAGCAGCCAGGAACTAGCGGGTCAGACCCAGTACTTC.